The rows below give T cell receptor beta chains drawn from one sample of a study of cytomegalovirus exposure and HLA in healthy donors. Sequencing used immunoSEQ multiplex PCR; TCRdb keeps in-frame clones, though not all of them. This table holds about 160,000 clones, around 88% found once. Sequencing input: PBMCs. Source of these receptors: a woman in her 30s in good health and CMV-seronegative. CDR3s include the opening cysteine and the closing phenylalanine or tryptophan. Each record gives: J gene, clone size, V gene, D gene, CDR3 length, CDR3 DNA, CDR3 protein. D genes are given only for firm matches. Clone size is shown for a subset of rows, as once, few, many or a class of expanded clone.

j_call: TRBJ1-2
clone_size: -
v_call: TRBV6-1
d_call: -
cdr3_length: 14
cdr3_nt: TGTGCCAGCAGTGCCTCAGGGAAGTGGGCGAGCTACACCTTC
cdr3_aa: CASSASGKWASYTF

j_call: TRBJ2-1
clone_size: -
v_call: TRBV5-1
d_call: TRBD2
cdr3_length: 15
cdr3_nt: TGCGCCAGCAGTTTGGGGGGGGACCCCTACAATGAGCAGTTCTTC
cdr3_aa: CASSLGGDPYNEQFF

j_call: TRBJ2-7
clone_size: -
v_call: TRBV5-1
d_call: TRBD1
cdr3_length: 16
cdr3_nt: TGCGCCAGCAGCTTGGCCTCCGGGACAGGGACATACGAGCAGTACTTC
cdr3_aa: CASSLASGTGTYEQYF

j_call: TRBJ2-5
clone_size: -
v_call: TRBV7-6
d_call: TRBD2
cdr3_length: 16
cdr3_nt: TGTGCCAGCAGCTTACTAGCGGGGGGTACCCAAGAGACCCAGTACTTC
cdr3_aa: CASSLLAGGTQETQYF

j_call: TRBJ2-2
clone_size: -
v_call: TRBV2
d_call: -
cdr3_length: 13
cdr3_nt: TGTGCCAGCAGTGGGTCAGGACAGGGGGAGCTGTTTTTT
cdr3_aa: CASSGSGQGELFF

j_call: TRBJ1-1
clone_size: few
v_call: TRBV5-6
d_call: TRBD1
cdr3_length: 17
cdr3_nt: TGTGCCAGCAGCGCCGGACAGGGGGCGAGGTGGAACACTGAAGCTTTCTTT
cdr3_aa: CASSAGQGARWNTEAFF

j_call: TRBJ1-4
clone_size: -
v_call: TRBV7-2
d_call: TRBD1
cdr3_length: 15
cdr3_nt: TGTGCCAGCAGCCACCGGACAGGGGGTGGGGAAAAACTGTTTTTT
cdr3_aa: CASSHRTGGGEKLFF

j_call: TRBJ2-7
clone_size: -
v_call: TRBV10-3
d_call: -
cdr3_length: 14
cdr3_nt: TGTGCCATCAGCCCAGAAGGGAGTGCGAACGAGCAGTACTTC
cdr3_aa: CAISPEGSANEQYF

j_call: TRBJ2-7
clone_size: -
v_call: TRBV30
d_call: TRBD2
cdr3_length: 15
cdr3_nt: TGTGCCTGGAGTGTAGACCCCGGGACTAGCGCCGAGCAGTACTTC
cdr3_aa: CAWSVDPGTSAEQYF

j_call: TRBJ2-7
clone_size: -
v_call: TRBV10-1
d_call: -
cdr3_length: 13
cdr3_nt: TGCGCCAGCAGTGAGTCTAGGAGGGACGAGCAGTACTTC
cdr3_aa: CASSESRRDEQYF

j_call: TRBJ1-2
clone_size: -
v_call: TRBV9
d_call: -
cdr3_length: 13
cdr3_nt: TGTGCCAGCAGCGGGACGGGGGGCTATGGCTACACCTTC
cdr3_aa: CASSGTGGYGYTF

j_call: TRBJ1-5
clone_size: -
v_call: TRBV18
d_call: -
cdr3_length: 14
cdr3_nt: TGTGCCAGCTCACGAACGGGAGGCAATCAGCCCCAGCATTTT
cdr3_aa: CASSRTGGNQPQHF

j_call: TRBJ2-5
clone_size: -
v_call: TRBV18
d_call: TRBD2
cdr3_length: 13
cdr3_nt: TGTGCCAGCTCACGGACTAGCGGGGAGACCCAGTACTTC
cdr3_aa: CASSRTSGETQYF

j_call: TRBJ1-5
clone_size: -
v_call: TRBV19
d_call: TRBD1
cdr3_length: 16
cdr3_nt: TGTGCCAGTAGTCAGGGCCTCGGGACAGGGGATCAGCCCCAGCATTTT
cdr3_aa: CASSQGLGTGDQPQHF